These 11 T cell receptor beta chains originate from one sample sequenced in a study of CD8+ T cells in alopecia areata. Extracted RNA was reverse transcribed, and the resulting cDNA served as sequencing template. Measured with immunoSEQ multiplex PCR; TCRdb has only the in-frame clones, and not every one. The table lists 150,000 to 200,000 clones, about 63% of them singletons. Sequenced material: CD4+ T cells sorted from blood, taken at week 0. The receptors here all came from a human donor with alopecia areata.

This clone appeared a few times. The chain joins TRBV29-1 to TRBJ2-1, with a possible D match to TRBD2 (5 bases). V was cut by 4 bases and J by 2 bases, with 12 bases left in between. Germline CDR1 reads SQVTM; CDR2 reads ANQGSEA. This CDR3 has 14 residues. CDR3 amino acids: CSVAGLFAYNEQFF. Written as DNA, the CDR3 is TGCAGCGTTGCCGGACTCTTCGCCTACAATGAGCAGTTCTTC.

J is TRBJ1-6 and V is TRBV18; a possible D gene is TRBD1 (6 bases). Trimming took 2 bases from V and 13 from J, leaving 9 bases between them. The CDR3 runs to 12 residues. Germline V gives CDR1 KGHSH, CDR2 LQKENI. CDR3: CASSPERGPLHF. The DNA for the CDR3 is TGTGCCAGCTCACCAGAGAGGGGGCCCCTCCACTTT. Based on the CDR3 plus reference TRBV18 and TRBJ1-6, the full variable domain is NAGVMQNPRHLVRRRGQEARLRCSPMKGHSHVYWYRQLPEEGLKFMVYLQKENIIDESGMPKERFSAEFPKEGPSILRIQQVVRGDSAAYFCASSPERGPLHFGNGTRLTVT.

Only a few counts were recorded for this clone. The J gene is TRBJ2-1, the V gene TRBV7-2, with a possible D match to TRBD1 (7 bases). V was clipped by 5 bases and J by 7 bases, with 18 bases between them. CDR1 is SGHTA, CDR2 FQGNSA, per germline. There are 15 residues in the CDR3. CDR3 protein: CASSRGTAKGNEQFF. The CDR3 DNA reads as TGTGCCAGCAGCCGGGGGACAGCGAAGGGGAATGAGCAGTTCTTC.

The CDR3 DNA reads TGTGCCACCAGCAGGGGCAGGAGCCAAGGAACAGATACGCAGTATTTT. Translated: CATSRGRSQGTDTQYF. V and J are TRBV15 and TRBJ2-3; D not resolved. The V gene lost 3 bases and the J gene lost 3 bases, with 16 bases spanning the gap. The CDR3 runs 16 residues. The germline CDR1 and CDR2 sequences are LNHNV and YYDKDF (reference sequence).

This chain links TRBV7-2 with TRBJ1-5; 10 bases are shared with TRBD1. The V segment lost 5 bases and the J segment 6 bases; nucleotides outside the gene matches: 7. There are 15 residues in the CDR3. The V gene's germline CDR1 is SGHTA and CDR2 FQGNSA. CDR3 nucleotides: TGTGCCAGCAGCCCCAGACAGGGGGCAGGTCAGCCCCAGCATTTT. Translation: CASSPRQGAGQPQHF.

This clone was counted a single time. The chain is built from TRBV30 and TRBJ2-3; 8 nucleotides match TRBD2. V shed 4 bases and J 5 bases; nucleotides not matched to a gene: 2. This CDR3 is 12 amino acids long. Looked up from germline, CDR1 is GTSNPN and CDR2 is SVGIG (reference sequence). This chain's CDR3 is CAWNLAGDTQYF. For the CDR3, the DNA is TGTGCCTGGAACCTAGCGGGAGATACGCAGTATTTT.

This clone was counted between two and nine times. The same CDR3 can be traced to other DNA sequences in this sample. V and J are TRBV4-2 and TRBJ1-1; no definite D call. This CDR3 region has 15 residues. CDR1 LGHNA and CDR2 YNFKEQ come from the germline V gene. V shed 0 bases and J shed 0 bases, with 8 bases lying between them. CDR3 bases: TGTGCCAGCAGCCAAGAGGGCCGGCTGAACACTGAAGCTTTCTTT. Translating it yields CASSQEGRLNTEAFF.

In this sample, this clone turned up a few times. This sequence joins TRBV7-8 and TRBJ2-5; either TRBD1 or TRBD2 may supply D (5 bases each). This CDR3 has 15 residues. The V end lost 5 bases, the J end lost 10 bases, and 23 bases lay between the germline ends. Germline V CDR1 and CDR2: SGHVS, FQNEAQ. As DNA, the CDR3 is TGTGCCAGCAGCCTCATCCGGGGCCTAACGAGGGACCAGTACTTC. As protein: CASSLIRGLTRDQYF. The entire variable domain, with the rest obtained from reference TRBV7-8 and TRBJ2-5, is as follows: GAGVSQSPRYKVAKRGQDVALRCDPISGHVSLFWYQQALGQGPEFLTYFQNEAQLDKSGLPSDRFFAERPEGSVSTLKIQRTQQEDSAVYLCASSLIRGLTRDQYFGPGTRLLVL.

This clone showed up just once. V gene TRBV6-5 combines with J gene TRBJ2-7; TRBD1 agrees at 8 bases. Per germline, CDR1 MNHEY and CDR2 SVGAGI. The CDR3 consists of 11 residues. V was clipped by 5 bases and J by 11 bases; unmatched bases: 5. The CDR3 loop is CASSPGQGKYF. The DNA for the CDR3 is TGTGCCAGCAGTCCTGGACAGGGCAAGTACTTC.

The chain combines TRBV5-1 with TRBJ2-3; D possibly corresponds to TRBD2 (6 bases). The CDR3 loop spans 14 amino acids. CDR1 is SGHRS and CDR2 is YFSETQ in the germline V gene. V was trimmed by 3 bases and J by 0 bases, leaving 8 bases between them. CDR3 residues: CASSWAGSTDTQYF. CDR3 DNA: TGCGCCAGCAGCTGGGCGGGGAGCACAGATACGCAGTATTTT.

This chain connects TRBV10-3 to TRBJ2-7, with D perhaps TRBD1 (5 bases). The germline V gene has CDR1 ENHRY and CDR2 SYGVKD. V shed 4 bases and J shed 4 bases, with 11 bases lying between them. This CDR3 spans 13 amino acids. CDR3 amino acids: CAISVPRGYEQYF. Written as DNA, the CDR3 is TGTGCCATCAGTGTACCTAGGGGATACGAGCAGTACTTC.